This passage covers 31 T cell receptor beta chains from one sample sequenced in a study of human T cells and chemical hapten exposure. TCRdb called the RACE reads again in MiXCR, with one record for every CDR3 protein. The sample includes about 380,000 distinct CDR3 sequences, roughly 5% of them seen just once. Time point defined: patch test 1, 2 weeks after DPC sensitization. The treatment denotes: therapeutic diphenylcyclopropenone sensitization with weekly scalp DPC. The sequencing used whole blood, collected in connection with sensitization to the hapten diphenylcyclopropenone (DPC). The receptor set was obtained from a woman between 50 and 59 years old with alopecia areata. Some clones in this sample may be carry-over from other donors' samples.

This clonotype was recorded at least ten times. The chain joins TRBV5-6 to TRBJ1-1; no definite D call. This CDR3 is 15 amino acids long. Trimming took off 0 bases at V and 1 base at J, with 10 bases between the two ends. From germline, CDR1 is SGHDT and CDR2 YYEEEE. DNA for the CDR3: TGTGCCAGCAGCTTGGGGAGCTTTTCGAACACTGAAGCTTTCTTT. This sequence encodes CASSLGSFSNTEAFF.

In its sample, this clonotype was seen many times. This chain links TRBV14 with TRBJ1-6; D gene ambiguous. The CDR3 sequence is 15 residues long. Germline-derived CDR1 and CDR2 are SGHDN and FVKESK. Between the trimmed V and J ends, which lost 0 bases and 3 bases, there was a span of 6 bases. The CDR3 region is CASSQDSGYNSPLHF. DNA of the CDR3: TGTGCCAGCAGCCAAGATTCCGGCTATAATTCACCCCTCCACTTT.

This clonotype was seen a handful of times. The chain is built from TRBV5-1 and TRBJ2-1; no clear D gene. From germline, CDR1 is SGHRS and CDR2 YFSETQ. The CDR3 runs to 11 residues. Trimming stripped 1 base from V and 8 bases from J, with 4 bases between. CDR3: CASSLLHEQFF. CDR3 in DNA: TGCGCCAGCAGCTTGCTCCATGAGCAGTTCTTC.

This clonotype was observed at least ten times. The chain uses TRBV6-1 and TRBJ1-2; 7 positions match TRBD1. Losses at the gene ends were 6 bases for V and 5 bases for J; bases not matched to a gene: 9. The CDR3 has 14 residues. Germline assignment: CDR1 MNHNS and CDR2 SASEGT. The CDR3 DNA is TGTGCCAGCAGAAATCTTCCGGGACAGTATGGCTACACCTTC. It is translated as CASRNLPGQYGYTF.

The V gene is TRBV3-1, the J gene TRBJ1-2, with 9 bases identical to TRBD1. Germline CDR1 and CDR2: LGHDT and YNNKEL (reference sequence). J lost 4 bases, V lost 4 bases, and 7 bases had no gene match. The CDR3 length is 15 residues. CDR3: CASSPVDRGVYGYTF. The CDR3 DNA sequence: TGTGCCAGCAGCCCGGTGGACAGGGGAGTCTATGGCTACACCTTC.

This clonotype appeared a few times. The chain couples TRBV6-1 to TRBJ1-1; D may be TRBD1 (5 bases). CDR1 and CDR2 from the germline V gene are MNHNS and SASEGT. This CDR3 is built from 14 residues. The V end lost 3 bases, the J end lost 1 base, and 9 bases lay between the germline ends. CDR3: CASSEVQGNTEAFF. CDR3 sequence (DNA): TGTGCCAGCAGTGAGGTTCAGGGGAACACTGAAGCTTTCTTT.

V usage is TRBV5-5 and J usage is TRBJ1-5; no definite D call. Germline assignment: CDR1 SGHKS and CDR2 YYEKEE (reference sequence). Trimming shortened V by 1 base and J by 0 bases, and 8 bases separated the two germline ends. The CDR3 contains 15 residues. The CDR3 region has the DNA TGTGCCAGCAGCTTGTTGGGTAGTAGCAATCAGCCCCAGCATTTT. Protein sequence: CASSLLGSSNQPQHF.

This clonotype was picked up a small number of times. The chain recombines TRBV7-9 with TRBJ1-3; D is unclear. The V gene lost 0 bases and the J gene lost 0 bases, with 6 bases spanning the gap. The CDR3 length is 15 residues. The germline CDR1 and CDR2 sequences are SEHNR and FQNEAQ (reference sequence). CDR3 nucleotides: TGTGCCAGCAGCTTAGCTACAGTCTCTGGAAACACCATATATTTT. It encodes CASSLATVSGNTIYF.

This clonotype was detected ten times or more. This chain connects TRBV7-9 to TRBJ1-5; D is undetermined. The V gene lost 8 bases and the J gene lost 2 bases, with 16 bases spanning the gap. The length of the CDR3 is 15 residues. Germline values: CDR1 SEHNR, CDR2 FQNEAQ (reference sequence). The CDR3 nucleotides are TGTGCCAGCGGGAGCTCTGGGGTCGGCAATCAGCCCCAGCATTTT. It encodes CASGSSGVGNQPQHF.

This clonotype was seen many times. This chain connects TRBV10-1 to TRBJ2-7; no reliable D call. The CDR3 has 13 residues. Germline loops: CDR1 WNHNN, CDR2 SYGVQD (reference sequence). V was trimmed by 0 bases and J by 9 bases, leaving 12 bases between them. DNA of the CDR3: TGCGCCAGCAGTGAGTCCCCCCTGGCGGTGCAGTACTTC. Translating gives CASSESPLAVQYF.

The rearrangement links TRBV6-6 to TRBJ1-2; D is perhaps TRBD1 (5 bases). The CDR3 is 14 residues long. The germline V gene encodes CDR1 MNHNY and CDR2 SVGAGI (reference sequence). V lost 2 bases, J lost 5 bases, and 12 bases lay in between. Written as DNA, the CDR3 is TGTGCCAGCAGTTACCTAGACAGTCTTTATGGCTACACCTTC. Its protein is CASSYLDSLYGYTF.

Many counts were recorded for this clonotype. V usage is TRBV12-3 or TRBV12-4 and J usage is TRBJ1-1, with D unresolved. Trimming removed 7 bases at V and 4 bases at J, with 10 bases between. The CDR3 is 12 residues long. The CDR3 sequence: CASNLEGTEAFF. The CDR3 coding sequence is TGTGCCAGCAACTTAGAGGGCACTGAAGCTTTCTTT.

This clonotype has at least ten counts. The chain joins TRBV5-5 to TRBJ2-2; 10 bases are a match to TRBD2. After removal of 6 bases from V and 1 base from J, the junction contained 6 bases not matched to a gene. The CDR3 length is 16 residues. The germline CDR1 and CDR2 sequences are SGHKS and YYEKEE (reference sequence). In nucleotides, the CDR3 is TGTGCCAGCAACCCAGCGGGAGGGCGGAACACCGGGGAGCTGTTTTTT. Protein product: CASNPAGGRNTGELFF. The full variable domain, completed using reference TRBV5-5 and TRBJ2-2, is DAGVTQSPTHLIKTRGQQVTLRCSPISGHKSVSWYQQVLGQGPQFIFQYYEKEERGRGNFPDRFSARQFPNYSSELNVNALLLGDSALYLCASNPAGGRNTGELFFGEGSRLTVL.

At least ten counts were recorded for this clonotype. The CDR3: CASSFFGQGADTQYF. CDR3 nucleotides: TGTGCCAGCAGTTTCTTCGGACAGGGGGCAGATACGCAGTATTTT. This chain connects TRBV12-3 or TRBV12-4 to TRBJ2-3, with 10 positions matching TRBD1. CDR3 length: 15 residues. V was clipped by 3 bases and J by 4 bases; unmatched bases: 4.

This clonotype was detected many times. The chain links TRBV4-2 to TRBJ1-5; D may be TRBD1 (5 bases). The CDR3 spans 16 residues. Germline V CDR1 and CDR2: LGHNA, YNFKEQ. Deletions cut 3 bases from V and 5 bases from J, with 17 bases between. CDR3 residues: CASSQGDGPNHQPQHF. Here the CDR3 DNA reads TGTGCCAGCAGCCAGGGGGACGGTCCGAACCATCAGCCCCAGCATTTT.

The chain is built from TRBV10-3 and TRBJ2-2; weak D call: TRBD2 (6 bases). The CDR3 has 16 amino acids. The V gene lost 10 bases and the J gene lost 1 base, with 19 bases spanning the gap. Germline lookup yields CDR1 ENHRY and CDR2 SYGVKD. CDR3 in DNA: TGTGCCACCGAGCGGGCGGGAACTTTGAACACCGGGGAGCTGTTTTTT. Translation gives CATERAGTLNTGELFF.

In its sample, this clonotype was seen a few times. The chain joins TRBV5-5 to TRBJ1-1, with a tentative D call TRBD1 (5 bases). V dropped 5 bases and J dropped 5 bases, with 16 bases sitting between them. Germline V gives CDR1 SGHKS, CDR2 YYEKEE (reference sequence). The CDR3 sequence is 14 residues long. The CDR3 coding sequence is TGTGCCAGCAGAGTGGAGCATTGGGGGACTGAAGCTTTCTTT. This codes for CASRVEHWGTEAFF.

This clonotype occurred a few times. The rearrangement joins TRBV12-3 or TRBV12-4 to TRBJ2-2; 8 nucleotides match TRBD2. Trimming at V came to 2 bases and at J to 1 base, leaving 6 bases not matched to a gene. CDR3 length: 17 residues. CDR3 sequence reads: CASSLSSGSVNTGELFF. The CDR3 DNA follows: TGTGCCAGCAGTTTATCCAGCGGGAGTGTGAACACCGGGGAGCTGTTTTTT.

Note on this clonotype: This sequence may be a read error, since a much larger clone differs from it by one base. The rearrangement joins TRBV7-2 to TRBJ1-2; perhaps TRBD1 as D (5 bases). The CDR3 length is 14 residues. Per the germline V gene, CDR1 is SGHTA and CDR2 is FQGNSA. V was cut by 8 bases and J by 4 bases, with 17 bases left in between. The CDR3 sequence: CTSARGAAGYGYTF. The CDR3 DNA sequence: TGTACCAGCGCTAGGGGCGCAGCAGGCTATGGCTACACCTTC.

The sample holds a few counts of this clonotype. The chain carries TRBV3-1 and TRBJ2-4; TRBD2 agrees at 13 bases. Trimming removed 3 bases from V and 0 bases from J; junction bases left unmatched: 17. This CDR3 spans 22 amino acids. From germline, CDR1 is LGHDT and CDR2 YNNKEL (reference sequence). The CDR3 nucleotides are TGTGCCAGCAGCCACGGCACGAGGGAGGGACTAGCGGGGAGCTTAGCCAAAAACATTCAGTACTTC. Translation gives CASSHGTREGLAGSLAKNIQYF.

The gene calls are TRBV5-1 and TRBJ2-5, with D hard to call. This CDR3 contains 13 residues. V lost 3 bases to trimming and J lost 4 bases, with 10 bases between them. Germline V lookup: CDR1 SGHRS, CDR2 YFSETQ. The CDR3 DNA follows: TGCGCCAGCAGCTCGTGGGCCTCAGAGACCCAGTACTTC. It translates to CASSSWASETQYF.

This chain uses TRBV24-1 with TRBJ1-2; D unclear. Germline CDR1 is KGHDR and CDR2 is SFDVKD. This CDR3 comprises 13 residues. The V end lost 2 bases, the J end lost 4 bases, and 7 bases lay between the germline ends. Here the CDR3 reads CATSDSPGYGYTF. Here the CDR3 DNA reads TGTGCCACCAGTGATTCCCCAGGCTATGGCTACACCTTC.

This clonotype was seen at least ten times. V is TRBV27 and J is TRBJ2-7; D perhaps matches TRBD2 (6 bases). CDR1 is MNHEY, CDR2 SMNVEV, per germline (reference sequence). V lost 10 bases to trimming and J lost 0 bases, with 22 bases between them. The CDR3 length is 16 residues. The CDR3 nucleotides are TGTGCCACCAGAGGACTACGAGGAACCAGCTCCTACGAGCAGTACTTC. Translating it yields CATRGLRGTSSYEQYF.

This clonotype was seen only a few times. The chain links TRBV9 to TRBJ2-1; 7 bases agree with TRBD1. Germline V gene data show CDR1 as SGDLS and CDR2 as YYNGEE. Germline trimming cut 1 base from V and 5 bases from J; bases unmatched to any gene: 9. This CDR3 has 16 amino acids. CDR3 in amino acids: CASSVSPRTGDNEQFF. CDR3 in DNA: TGTGCCAGCAGCGTATCCCCGAGGACAGGAGACAATGAGCAGTTCTTC.

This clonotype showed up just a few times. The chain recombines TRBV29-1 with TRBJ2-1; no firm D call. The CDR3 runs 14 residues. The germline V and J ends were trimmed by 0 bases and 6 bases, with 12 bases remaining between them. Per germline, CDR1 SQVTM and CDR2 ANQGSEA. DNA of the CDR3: TGCAGCGTTGAAGAAGGAATAGGGTCCAATGAGCAGTTCTTC. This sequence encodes CSVEEGIGSNEQFF.

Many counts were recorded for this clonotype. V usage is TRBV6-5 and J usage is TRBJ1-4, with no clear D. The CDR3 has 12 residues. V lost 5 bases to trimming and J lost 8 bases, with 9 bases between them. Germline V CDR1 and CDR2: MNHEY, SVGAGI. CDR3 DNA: TGTGCCAGCAGTCCCAACGTCGAAAAACTGTTTTTT. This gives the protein CASSPNVEKLFF.

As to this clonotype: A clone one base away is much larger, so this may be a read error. The chain's CDR3 is CSARGVLAGTTSDTQYF. DNA of the CDR3: TGCAGTGCTAGAGGAGTACTAGCGGGGACAACGTCAGATACGCAGTATTTT. The V and J genes are TRBV20-1 and TRBJ2-3, with 10 bases lining up with TRBD2. Germline CDR1 is DFQATT and CDR2 is SNEGSKA (reference sequence). The CDR3 consists of 17 residues. Germline trimming cut 1 base from V and 4 bases from J; bases unmatched to any gene: 11.

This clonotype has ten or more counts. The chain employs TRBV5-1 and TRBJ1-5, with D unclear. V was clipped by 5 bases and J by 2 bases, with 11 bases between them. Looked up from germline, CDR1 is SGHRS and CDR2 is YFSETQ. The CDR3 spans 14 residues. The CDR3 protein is CASSMDAGNQPQHF. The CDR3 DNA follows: TGCGCCAGCAGTATGGATGCAGGCAATCAGCCCCAGCATTTT.

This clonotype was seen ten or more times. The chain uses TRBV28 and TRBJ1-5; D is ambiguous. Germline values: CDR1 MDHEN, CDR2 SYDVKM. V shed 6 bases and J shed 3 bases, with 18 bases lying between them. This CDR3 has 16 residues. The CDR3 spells CASRPLRRALNQPQHF. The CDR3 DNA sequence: TGTGCCAGCAGGCCTTTGAGGCGAGCCCTCAATCAGCCCCAGCATTTT.

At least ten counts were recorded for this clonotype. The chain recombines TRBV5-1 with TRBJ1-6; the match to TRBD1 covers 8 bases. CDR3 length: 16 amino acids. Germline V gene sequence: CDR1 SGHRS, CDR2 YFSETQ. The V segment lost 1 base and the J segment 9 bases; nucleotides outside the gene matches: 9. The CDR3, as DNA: TGCGCCAGCAGCTTGTCAGGGGGCGCCGGATCTTCACCCCTCCACTTT. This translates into CASSLSGGAGSSPLHF. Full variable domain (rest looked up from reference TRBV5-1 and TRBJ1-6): KAGVTQTPRYLIKTRGQQVTLSCSPISGHRSVSWYQQTPGQGLQFLFEYFSETQRNKGNFPGRFSGRQFSNSRSEMNVSTLELGDSALYLCASSLSGGAGSSPLHFGNGTRLTVT.

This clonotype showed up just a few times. CDR3: CASSEDRANEKLFF. The CDR3 DNA sequence: TGTGCCAGCAGCGAGGACAGGGCTAATGAAAAACTGTTTTTT. J is TRBJ1-4 and V is TRBV2, with 8 bases aligning to TRBD1. Trimming removed 6 bases from V and 3 bases from J; junction bases left unmatched: 3. The CDR3 runs 14 residues. Germline loops: CDR1 SNHLY, CDR2 FYNNEI.